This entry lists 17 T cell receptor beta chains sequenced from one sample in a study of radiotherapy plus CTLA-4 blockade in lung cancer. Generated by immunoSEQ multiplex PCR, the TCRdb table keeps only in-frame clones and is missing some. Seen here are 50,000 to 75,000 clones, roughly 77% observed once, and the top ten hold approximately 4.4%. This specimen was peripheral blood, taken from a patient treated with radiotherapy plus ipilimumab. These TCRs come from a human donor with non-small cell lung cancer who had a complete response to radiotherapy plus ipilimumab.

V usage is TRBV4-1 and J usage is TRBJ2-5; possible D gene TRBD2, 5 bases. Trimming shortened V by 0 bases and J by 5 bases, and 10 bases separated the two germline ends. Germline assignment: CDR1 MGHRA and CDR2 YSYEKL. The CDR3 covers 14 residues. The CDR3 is CASSQDPGSETQYF. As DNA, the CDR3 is TGCGCCAGCAGCCAAGATCCGGGATCCGAGACCCAGTACTTC.

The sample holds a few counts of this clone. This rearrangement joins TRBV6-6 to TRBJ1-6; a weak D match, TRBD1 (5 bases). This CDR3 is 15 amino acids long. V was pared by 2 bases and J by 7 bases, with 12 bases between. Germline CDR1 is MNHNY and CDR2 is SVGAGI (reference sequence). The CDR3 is CASSYDSLLNSPLHF. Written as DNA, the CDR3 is TGTGCCAGCAGTTACGACAGCTTATTAAATTCACCCCTCCACTTT.

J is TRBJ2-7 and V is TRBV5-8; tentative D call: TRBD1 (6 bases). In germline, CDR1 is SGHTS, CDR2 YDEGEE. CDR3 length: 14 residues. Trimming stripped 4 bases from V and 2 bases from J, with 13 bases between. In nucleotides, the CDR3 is TGTGCCAGCAGCCCACTGACAGGCACCTACGAGCAGTACTTC. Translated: CASSPLTGTYEQYF. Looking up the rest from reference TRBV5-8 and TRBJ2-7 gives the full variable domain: EAGVTQSPTHLIKTRGQQATLRCSPISGHTSVYWYQQALGLGLQFLLWYDEGEERNRGNFPPRFSGRQFPNYSSELNVNALELEDSALYLCASSPLTGTYEQYFGPGTRLTVT.

In DNA, the CDR3 is TGTGCCAGCAGGGGAGGGACTGAAGCTTTCTTT. Protein: CASRGGTEAFF. The chain is built from TRBV7-2 and TRBJ1-1; D call uncertain. This CDR3 is built from 11 residues. The V end lost 6 bases, the J end lost 5 bases, and 7 bases lay between the germline ends. Germline V lookup: CDR1 SGHTA, CDR2 FQGNSA.

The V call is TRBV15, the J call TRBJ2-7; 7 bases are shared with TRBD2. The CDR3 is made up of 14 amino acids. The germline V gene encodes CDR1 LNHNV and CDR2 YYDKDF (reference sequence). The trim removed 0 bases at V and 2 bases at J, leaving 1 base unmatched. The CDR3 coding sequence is TGTGCCACCAGCAGAGATCGGGGGGCCTACGAGCAGTACTTC. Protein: CATSRDRGAYEQYF.

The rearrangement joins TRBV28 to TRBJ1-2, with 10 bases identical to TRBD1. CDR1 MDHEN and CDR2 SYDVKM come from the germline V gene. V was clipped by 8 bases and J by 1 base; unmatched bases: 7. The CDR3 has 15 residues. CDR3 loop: CASVSRDRGNYGYTF. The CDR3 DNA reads TGTGCCAGCGTTTCCCGGGACAGGGGTAACTATGGCTACACCTTC.

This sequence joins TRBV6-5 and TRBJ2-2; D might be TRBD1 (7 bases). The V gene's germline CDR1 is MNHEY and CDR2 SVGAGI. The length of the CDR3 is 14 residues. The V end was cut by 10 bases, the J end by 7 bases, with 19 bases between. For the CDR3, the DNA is TGTGCCACATCCCAGGGGGGCCTAGGCGGGGAGCTGTTTTTT. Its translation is CATSQGGLGGELFF.

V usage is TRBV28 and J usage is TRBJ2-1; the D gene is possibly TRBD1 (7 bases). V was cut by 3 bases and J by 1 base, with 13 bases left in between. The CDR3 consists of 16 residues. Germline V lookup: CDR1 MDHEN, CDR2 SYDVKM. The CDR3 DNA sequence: TGTGCCAGCAGTTTTTTCCAGGGGGGTTCCTACAATGAGCAGTTCTTC. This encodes CASSFFQGGSYNEQFF.

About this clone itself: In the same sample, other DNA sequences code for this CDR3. The CDR3 here is CASSLVNPYNEQFF. The CDR3 nucleotides read TGTGCCAGCAGCTTAGTGAACCCTTACAATGAGCAGTTCTTC. The rearrangement uses TRBV11-2 and TRBJ2-1; no clear D gene. The CDR3 spans 14 residues. Germline V gene data show CDR1 as SGHAT and CDR2 as FQNNGV. Trimming took off 1 base at V and 4 bases at J, with 8 bases between the two ends.

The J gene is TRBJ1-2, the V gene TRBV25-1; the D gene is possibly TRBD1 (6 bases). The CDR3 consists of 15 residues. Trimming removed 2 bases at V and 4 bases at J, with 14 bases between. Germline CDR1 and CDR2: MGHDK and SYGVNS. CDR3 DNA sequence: TGTGCCAGCAGTGAAAGTACAGGGCCTTCCTATGGCTACACCTTC. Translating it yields CASSESTGPSYGYTF.

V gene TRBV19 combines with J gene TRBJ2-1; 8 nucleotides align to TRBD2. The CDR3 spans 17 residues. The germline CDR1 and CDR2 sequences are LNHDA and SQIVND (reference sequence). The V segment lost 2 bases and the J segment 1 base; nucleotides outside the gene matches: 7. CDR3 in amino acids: CASSIPSSGPSYNEQFF. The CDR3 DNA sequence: TGTGCCAGTAGTATACCCTCTAGCGGGCCATCCTACAATGAGCAGTTCTTC.

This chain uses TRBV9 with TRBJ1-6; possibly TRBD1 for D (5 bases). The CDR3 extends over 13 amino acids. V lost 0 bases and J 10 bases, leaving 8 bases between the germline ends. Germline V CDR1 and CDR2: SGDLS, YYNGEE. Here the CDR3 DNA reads TGTGCCAGCAGCGTAGGGGGGGAATCACCCCTCCACTTT. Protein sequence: CASSVGGESPLHF.

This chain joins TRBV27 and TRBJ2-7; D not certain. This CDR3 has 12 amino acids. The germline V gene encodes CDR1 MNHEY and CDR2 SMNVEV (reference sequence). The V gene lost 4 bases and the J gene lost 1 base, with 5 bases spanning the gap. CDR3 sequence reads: CASSSNSYEQYF. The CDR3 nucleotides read TGTGCCAGCAGTTCTAATTCCTACGAGCAGTACTTC.

CDR3 protein: CAGSRGTYNEQFF. The CDR3 DNA reads TGTGCCGGTTCAAGAGGAACCTACAATGAGCAGTTCTTC. The chain has TRBV30 and TRBJ2-1; the D is unclear. Per the germline V gene, CDR1 is GTSNPN and CDR2 is SVGIG (reference sequence). This CDR3 has 13 amino acids. The ends were cut back, 8 bases at V and 2 bases at J, with 13 bases in the middle.

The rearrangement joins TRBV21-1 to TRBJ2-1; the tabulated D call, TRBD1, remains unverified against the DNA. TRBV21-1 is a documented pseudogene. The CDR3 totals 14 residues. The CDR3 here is CASSKYSGENEQFF. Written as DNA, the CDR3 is TGTGCCAGCAGCAAATATTCAGGTGAGAATGAGCAGTTCTTC.

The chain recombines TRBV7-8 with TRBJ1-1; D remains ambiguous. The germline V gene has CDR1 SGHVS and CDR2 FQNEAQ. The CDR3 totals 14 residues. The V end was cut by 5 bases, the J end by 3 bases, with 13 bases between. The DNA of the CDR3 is TGTGCCAGCAGCCCGCCCGGTGGCCACACTGAAGCTTTCTTT. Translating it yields CASSPPGGHTEAFF.

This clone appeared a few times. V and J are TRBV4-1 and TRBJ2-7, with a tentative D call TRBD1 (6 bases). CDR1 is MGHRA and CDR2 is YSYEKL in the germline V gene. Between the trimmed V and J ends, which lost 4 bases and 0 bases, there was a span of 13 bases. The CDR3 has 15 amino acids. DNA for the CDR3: TGCGCCAGCAGCCTCGACAGGTTCGGCTCCTACGAGCAGTACTTC. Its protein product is CASSLDRFGSYEQYF.